This T cell receptor (beta chain) was captured by sequencing in a study of PD-1 blockade in classical Hodgkin lymphoma. The repertoire was sequenced with immunoSEQ multiplex PCR; TCRdb's copy has only in-frame clones and lacks some. In the table there are approximately 84,000 clones, about nine tenths of which are singletons. Each of the patients experienced relapse following autologous stem cell transplantation, and their brentuximab vedotin exposure differed. This TCR derives from a human donor with classical Hodgkin lymphoma. The specimen comprised peripheral blood mononuclear cells (PBMCs), sampled at baseline.

DNA of the CDR3: TGCGCCAGCAGCCAGGGAAGCACAGATACGCAGTATTTT. It yields the protein CASSQGSTDTQYF. The chain carries TRBV5-1 and TRBJ2-3; the D gene is possibly TRBD1 (5 bases). The CDR3 loop spans 13 amino acids. Germline CDR1 SGHRS, CDR2 YFSETQ. V was pared by 4 bases and J by 0 bases, with 6 bases between.